This T cell receptor (beta chain) was identified in a study of blood T cell repertoires in COVID-19. As originally analysed: Researchers report that nucleated cell counts were estimated from reference gene primer amplification. The data were produced by immunoSEQ multiplex PCR, yet TCRdb's version contains in-frame clones alone and is incomplete. V, J and clone size are taken as reported in that table, and D and trimming were inferred from the DNA itself. This sample has 300,000 to 350,000 clones, with 90% found just once. The V gene's germline CDR1 is SGHTS and CDR2 YDEGEE. CDR3 length equals 14 residues. After removal of 4 bases from V and 7 bases from J, the junction contained 7 bases not matched to a gene.

The clonotype comes from a woman under 40 who had been exposed to COVID-19. Sequencing was carried out using PBMCs or T cells enriched from blood (not recorded which). This chain connects TRBV5-8 to TRBJ1-5, with TRBD1 matching over 8 bases. CDR3 sequence (DNA): TGTGCCAGCAGCAAGACAGGGGAGCACCAGCCCCAGCATTTT. This sequence encodes CASSKTGEHQPQHF.